This record looks at one TCR beta chain sequence and its context. The data were produced by immunoSEQ multiplex PCR, yet TCRdb's version contains in-frame clones alone and is incomplete. Of 450,000 to 600,000 clones detected, 60% to 85% appear once; the ten largest clones hold approximately 13%. This sample stems from a study of shared clonotypes between healthy human individuals. The germline V gene has CDR1 MNHEY and CDR2 SVGAGI. The CDR3 runs 13 residues. Between the trimmed V and J ends, which lost 7 bases and 5 bases, there was a span of 14 bases. Sample: PBMCs. The sequence was obtained from a woman aged 40-49 years in good health. Some clones in this sample may be carry-over from other donors' samples. The genes are TRBV6-5 and TRBJ2-5; D could derive from TRBD1 or TRBD2 (7 bases each). The CDR3 reads CASNNRGGETQYF. CDR3 DNA: TGTGCCAGCAACAACAGGGGAGGGGAGACCCAGTACTTC.